Shown below are 32 T cell receptor beta chains from a single sample sequenced in a study of monozygotic twins with cystic fibrosis. The assay was immunoSEQ multiplex PCR, and TCRdb's table has in-frame clones only and misses some. The data contain approximately 11,000 clones, approximately 85% of them singletons. Sequenced material: blood. The receptors were gathered from a young man with cystic fibrosis.

The V and J genes are TRBV5-6 and TRBJ2-7; D is perhaps TRBD2 (6 bases). The CDR3 covers 15 residues. The V and J ends lost 0 bases and 3 bases respectively, with 13 bases between them. CDR1 is SGHDT, CDR2 YYEEEE, per germline. CDR3 in amino acids: CASSLGPGASYEQYF. CDR3 nucleotide sequence: TGTGCCAGCAGCTTGGGTCCGGGAGCGAGCTACGAGCAGTACTTC.

In this sample, this clone turned up a few times. In nucleotides, the CDR3 is TGTGCCAGCAGCTTCACTAGCGGGAGTTTTGCCTACAATGAGCAGTTCTTC. Translating gives CASSFTSGSFAYNEQFF. The gene calls are TRBV7-9 and TRBJ2-1; 11 bases are shared with TRBD2. Losses at the gene ends were 3 bases for V and 2 bases for J; bases not matched to a gene: 6. Germline-derived CDR1 and CDR2 are SEHNR and FQNEAQ (reference sequence). This CDR3 is built from 17 residues.

This rearrangement joins TRBV28 to TRBJ1-1; the D gene is possibly TRBD1 (6 bases). The CDR3 contains 14 residues. The germline CDR1 and CDR2 sequences are MDHEN and SYDVKM. The V and J ends lost 3 bases and 1 base respectively, with 9 bases between them. The DNA for the CDR3 is TGTGCCAGCAGTTTGACAGGCGCGAACACTGAAGCTTTCTTT. This sequence encodes CASSLTGANTEAFF. The full variable domain, completed using reference TRBV28 and TRBJ1-1, is DVKVTQSSRYLVKRTGEKVFLECVQDMDHENMFWYRQDPGLGLRLIYFSYDVKMKEKGDIPEGYSVSREKKERFSLILESASTNQTSMYLCASSLTGANTEAFFGQGTRLTVV.

V gene TRBV4-1 combines with J gene TRBJ2-7; a possible D gene is TRBD2 (6 bases). CDR1 MGHRA and CDR2 YSYEKL come from the germline V gene. The CDR3 runs 16 residues. Trimming pared 2 bases from V and 0 bases from J, leaving 14 bases between. The CDR3 here is CASSQIPEGLSYEQYF. The CDR3 DNA is TGCGCCAGCAGCCAAATCCCGGAGGGCCTCTCCTACGAGCAGTACTTC.

The rearrangement joins TRBV2 to TRBJ1-2; a weak D match, TRBD1 (5 bases). CDR1 is SNHLY and CDR2 is FYNNEI in the germline V gene. The CDR3 spans 13 residues. V was pared by 6 bases and J by 4 bases, with 12 bases between. In nucleotides, the CDR3 is TGTGCCAGCAGCGAGCAGGGAAGCTATGGCTACACCTTC. It translates to CASSEQGSYGYTF.

This clone occurred a few times. The chain recombines TRBV9 with TRBJ2-7; 9 nucleotides align to TRBD2. Unmatched junction bases numbered 4, after V lost 0 bases and J lost 3 bases. The CDR3 length is 15 residues. Per the germline V gene, CDR1 is SGDLS and CDR2 is YYNGEE. The CDR3 sequence: CASSVAASGVYEQYF. Here the CDR3 DNA reads TGTGCCAGCAGCGTAGCGGCTAGCGGGGTCTACGAGCAGTACTTC.

The chain has TRBV28 and TRBJ2-2; maybe TRBD1 (6 bases). The CDR3 has 13 amino acids. Between the trimmed V and J ends, which lost 8 bases and 1 base, there was a span of 8 bases. The germline V gene encodes CDR1 MDHEN and CDR2 SYDVKM. The CDR3 loop reads CASYRVNTGELFF. The CDR3 DNA follows: TGTGCCAGCTACAGGGTGAACACCGGGGAGCTGTTTTTT.

The V gene is TRBV7-8, the J gene TRBJ1-2, with D possibly being TRBD1 (6 bases). The CDR3 runs to 19 residues. The germline V gene encodes CDR1 SGHVS and CDR2 FQNEAQ. Trimming took 5 bases from V and 4 from J, leaving 29 bases between them. For the CDR3, the DNA is TGTGCCAGCAGCCCGAGCGGAGGACAGATAATTTTGGCTAGCTATGGCTACACCTTC. It encodes CASSPSGGQIILASYGYTF.

The V and J genes are TRBV19 and TRBJ1-3, with D unclear. Germline values: CDR1 LNHDA, CDR2 SQIVND (reference sequence). This CDR3 comprises 14 residues. The V end lost 3 bases, the J end lost 0 bases, and 6 bases lay between the germline ends. The CDR3 sequence is CASSIGSSGNTIYF. Written as DNA, the CDR3 is TGTGCCAGTAGTATCGGCAGCTCTGGAAACACCATATATTTT.

This clone was seen a few times. The chain is built from TRBV6-1 and TRBJ1-2; maybe TRBD1 (5 bases). Germline V gene sequence: CDR1 MNHNS, CDR2 SASEGT. Trimming took off 8 bases at V and 7 bases at J, with 14 bases between the two ends. The CDR3 length is 12 residues. The CDR3 is CASGRGGSGYTF. The DNA of the CDR3 is TGTGCCAGCGGTAGGGGAGGGAGTGGCTACACCTTC.

This rearrangement joins TRBV5-1 to TRBJ1-1; TRBD1 matches at 9 bases. The CDR3 has 15 amino acids. From germline, CDR1 is SGHRS and CDR2 YFSETQ. The V segment lost 3 bases and the J segment 1 base; nucleotides outside the gene matches: 4. As DNA, the CDR3 is TGCGCCAGCAGCTCGGGGACAGGGCCGAACACTGAAGCTTTCTTT. Translating it yields CASSSGTGPNTEAFF.

This chain uses TRBV19 with TRBJ2-1, with 11 bases identical to TRBD2. CDR3 length: 17 residues. Germline CDR1 and CDR2: LNHDA and SQIVND (reference sequence). The trim removed 6 bases at V and 4 bases at J, leaving 11 bases unmatched. CDR3 protein: CASRDGGLAGVYNEQFF. In DNA form, the CDR3 reads TGTGCCAGTAGGGACGGCGGACTAGCGGGTGTTTACAATGAGCAGTTCTTC.

The genes are TRBV5-6 and TRBJ2-7; D may be TRBD1 (5 bases). V shed 4 bases and J shed 2 bases, with 13 bases lying between them. Germline V lookup: CDR1 SGHDT, CDR2 YYEEEE. The CDR3 loop spans 14 amino acids. In nucleotides, the CDR3 is TGTGCCAGCAGCATCACGACAGATACCTACGAGCAGTACTTC. Amino acids: CASSITTDTYEQYF.

Only one count was recorded for this clone. The chain combines TRBV7-2 with TRBJ2-3; TRBD2 matches 9 bases. V dropped 6 bases and J dropped 4; count of bases not matched to a gene: 11. The CDR3 totals 16 residues. Germline lookup yields CDR1 SGHTA and CDR2 FQGNSA. The CDR3 here is CASSSLLGGGADTQYF. The CDR3 nucleotides read TGTGCCAGCAGTTCACTACTAGGCGGGGGGGCAGATACGCAGTATTTT. Variable domain in full (rest from reference TRBV7-2 and TRBJ2-3): GAGVSQSPSNKVTEKGKDVELRCDPISGHTALYWYRQSLGQGLEFLIYFQGNSAPDKSGLPSDRFSAERTGGSVSTLTIQRTQQEDSAVYLCASSSLLGGGADTQYFGPGTRLTVL.

V usage is TRBV5-1 and J usage is TRBJ2-3; 12 positions match TRBD2. The CDR3 length is 16 residues. After removal of 4 bases from V and 4 bases from J, the junction contained 7 bases not matched to a gene. In germline, CDR1 is SGHRS, CDR2 YFSETQ. CDR3 in amino acids: CASSNLAGGDPDTQYF. The CDR3 DNA sequence: TGCGCCAGCAGCAACCTAGCGGGAGGGGATCCAGATACGCAGTATTTT.

This chain joins TRBV25-1 and TRBJ2-3; 15 nucleotides align to TRBD2. The ends lost 8 bases at V and 5 bases at J; junction bases unmatched: 8. This CDR3 region has 16 residues. Germline CDR1 and CDR2: MGHDK and SYGVNS. The CDR3 here is CASEYGTSGRKDTQYF. The CDR3 DNA reads as TGTGCCAGCGAATATGGGACTAGCGGGAGGAAAGATACGCAGTATTTT.

The J gene is TRBJ2-5, the V gene TRBV25-1; D not certain. The germline CDR1 and CDR2 sequences are MGHDK and SYGVNS. The CDR3 is 13 amino acids. Trimming stripped 2 bases from V and 3 bases from J, with 7 bases between. CDR3 region: CASSERPEETQYF. The CDR3 region has the DNA TGTGCCAGCAGTGAAAGGCCAGAAGAGACCCAGTACTTC.

This clone was seen more than once but under ten times. The chain employs TRBV19 and TRBJ2-7; TRBD1 aligns across 10 bases. The CDR3 runs 15 residues. V dropped 5 bases and J dropped 7; count of bases not matched to a gene: 11. The V gene's germline CDR1 is LNHDA and CDR2 SQIVND (reference sequence). CDR3 sequence (DNA): TGTGCCAGTAGTGTCGGGACAGGGGCCACCGGGGAGCAGTACTTC. Translating gives CASSVGTGATGEQYF. The full variable domain, in which reference TRBV19 and TRBJ2-7 provide the parts outside the CDR3, is DGGITQSPKYLFRKEGQNVTLSCEQNLNHDAMYWYRQDPGQGLRLIYYSQIVNDFQKGDIAEGYSVSREKKESFPLTVTSAQKNPTAFYLCASSVGTGATGEQYFGPGTRLTVT.

The chain has TRBV9 and TRBJ2-1, with 8 bases matching TRBD1. The CDR3 loop spans 17 amino acids. The junction had 11 bases not matched to a gene; V was cut back by 1 base and J by 5 bases. CDR1 and CDR2 from the germline V gene are SGDLS and YYNGEE. The CDR3 DNA reads as TGTGCCAGCAGCGTAACCCGACAGGGGATTGGGAACAATGAGCAGTTCTTC. Residues: CASSVTRQGIGNNEQFF.

The CDR3 protein is CASSVYGAGNYEQYF. CDR3 bases: TGTGCCAGCAGTGTGTACGGTGCAGGGAACTACGAGCAGTACTTC. V is TRBV6-1 and J is TRBJ2-7; possible D gene TRBD1, 5 bases. The germline V and J ends were trimmed by 4 bases and 3 bases, with 16 bases remaining between them. Germline V CDR1 and CDR2: MNHNS, SASEGT. CDR3 length: 15 residues.

The rearrangement uses TRBV2 and TRBJ1-5, with TRBD1 as a possible D gene (5 bases). V was pared by 3 bases and J by 2 bases, with 11 bases between. Germline values: CDR1 SNHLY, CDR2 FYNNEI. CDR3 length: 15 residues. The CDR3 reads CASSELVQGNQPQHF. DNA for the CDR3: TGTGCCAGCAGTGAGTTGGTACAGGGCAATCAGCCCCAGCATTTT.

The CDR3 region has the DNA TGTGCCAGCAGTTACTCCGGGACAGGGAAGGCTCAAGCTTTCTTT. Translating gives CASSYSGTGKAQAFF. The V and J genes are TRBV6-5 and TRBJ1-1; TRBD1 matches at 9 bases. V lost 0 bases, J lost 9 bases, and 8 bases stayed unmatched. The CDR3 is 15 amino acids. CDR1 is MNHEY, CDR2 SVGAGI, per germline.

V gene TRBV9 combines with J gene TRBJ1-1; a weak D match, TRBD1 (5 bases). This CDR3 region has 15 residues. Germline V gives CDR1 SGDLS, CDR2 YYNGEE. Trimming removed 0 bases at V and 5 bases at J, with 14 bases between. Here the CDR3 DNA reads TGTGCCAGCAGCGTAGGACAGTCAATTAGGACTGAAGCTTTCTTT. Translated: CASSVGQSIRTEAFF. Full variable domain (remainder filled in from reference TRBV9 and TRBJ1-1): DSGVTQTPKHLITATGQRVTLRCSPRSGDLSVYWYQQSLDQGLQFLIQYYNGEERAKGNILERFSAQQFPDLHSELNLSSLELGDSALYFCASSVGQSIRTEAFFGQGTRLTVV.

The chain combines TRBV11-2 with TRBJ2-2; 9 nucleotides match TRBD1. Germline V lookup: CDR1 SGHAT, CDR2 FQNNGV. The ends lost 6 bases at V and 9 bases at J; junction bases unmatched: 17. This CDR3 has 17 residues. The CDR3, as DNA: TGTGCCAGCAGAACACCGTGGTCACGAGGACAGGGGAGGGAGCTGTTTTTT. Its protein product is CASRTPWSRGQGRELFF.

The rearrangement uses TRBV10-1 and TRBJ1-2; D uncertain. This CDR3 is 12 amino acids long. Germline V gene lookup returns CDR1 WNHNN and CDR2 SYGVQD (reference sequence). V was clipped by 4 bases and J by 4 bases, with 7 bases between them. The CDR3 bases are TGCGCCAGCAGTGCGGGGTCCTATGGCTACACCTTC. Translation gives CASSAGSYGYTF.

This chain links TRBV19 with TRBJ2-2; TRBD2 matches 9 bases. V trimming: 3 bases; J trimming: 4 bases; junction bases outside the gene matches: 6. The V gene's germline CDR1 is LNHDA and CDR2 SQIVND (reference sequence). The length of the CDR3 is 16 residues. CDR3 protein: CASSMGAGGSTGELFF. CDR3 DNA sequence: TGTGCCAGTAGTATGGGAGCGGGGGGCAGCACCGGGGAGCTGTTTTTT. Together with reference TRBV19 and TRBJ2-2, the CDR3 gives the full variable domain: DGGITQSPKYLFRKEGQNVTLSCEQNLNHDAMYWYRQDPGQGLRLIYYSQIVNDFQKGDIAEGYSVSREKKESFPLTVTSAQKNPTAFYLCASSMGAGGSTGELFFGEGSRLTVL.

In DNA form, the CDR3 reads TGCAGCGTGGCTACAGGGGGCAGTGGCTACACCTTC. The encoded protein is CSVATGGSGYTF. The chain employs TRBV29-1 and TRBJ1-2; TRBD1 matches at 9 bases. V was pared by 6 bases and J by 7 bases, with 6 bases of the junction left unmatched. This CDR3 has 12 residues. CDR1 SQVTM and CDR2 ANQGSEA come from the germline V gene. The variable domain in full, completed from reference TRBV29-1 and TRBJ1-2, reads SAVISQKPSRDICQRGTSLTIQCQVDSQVTMMFWYRQQPGQSLTLIATANQGSEATYESGFVIDKFPISRPNLTFSTLTVSNMSPEDSSIYLCSVATGGSGYTFGSGTRLTVV.

V usage is TRBV27 and J usage is TRBJ1-6; D might be TRBD1 (5 bases). Trimming pared 7 bases from V and 3 bases from J, leaving 10 bases between. The CDR3 consists of 14 residues. The germline CDR1 and CDR2 sequences are MNHEY and SMNVEV (reference sequence). CDR3 region: CASKTQGYNSPLHF. CDR3 coding DNA: TGTGCCAGCAAAACCCAGGGCTATAATTCACCCCTCCACTTT.

This clone has only a few counts. The chain uses TRBV6-1 and TRBJ2-1; D gene unclear. In germline, CDR1 is MNHNS, CDR2 SASEGT. The germline V and J ends were trimmed by 2 bases and 1 base, with 9 bases remaining between them. The CDR3 extends over 15 amino acids. CDR3 in amino acids: CASSELVGSYNEQFF. The CDR3 bases are TGTGCCAGCAGTGAACTAGTTGGGTCCTACAATGAGCAGTTCTTC.

The chain joins TRBV19 to TRBJ2-5; D is uncertain. Per the germline V gene, CDR1 is LNHDA and CDR2 is SQIVND (reference sequence). Trimming left V 3 bases short and J 5 bases short, with 10 bases between. CDR3 length equals 13 residues. The CDR3 reads CASSMISRETQYF. Here the CDR3 DNA reads TGTGCCAGTAGTATGATTAGTCGGGAGACCCAGTACTTC.

This sequence joins TRBV29-1 and TRBJ1-2; 11 nucleotides align to TRBD1. Germline assignment: CDR1 SQVTM and CDR2 ANQGSEA. This CDR3 has 15 residues. J was trimmed by 4 bases and V by 4 bases; bases with no gene match: 8. The chain's CDR3 is CSVGTGTGGIYGYTF. The CDR3, as DNA: TGCAGCGTTGGGACCGGGACAGGGGGGATCTATGGCTACACCTTC.

CDR3 loop: CAISGDTGNYGYTF. The CDR3 DNA reads as TGTGCCATCAGTGGTGATACAGGGAACTATGGCTACACCTTC. The chain couples TRBV10-3 to TRBJ1-2; the D gene is possibly TRBD1 (6 bases). Trimming removed 4 bases from V and 2 bases from J, with 11 bases in between. CDR3 length: 14 residues. Germline CDR1 is ENHRY and CDR2 is SYGVKD.